This TCR beta chain emerged from a study of T cell responses to AZD1222 COVID-19 vaccine. Study conclusions and caveats: Unmutated variant regions are reportedly the target of nearly half of TCRs that are spike-specific. Donors, mostly white British, included more females; clonal diversity was possibly underestimated. Among those given AZD1222, only six were seropositive at baseline. Spike-specific TCR breadth and depth went up after people got two AZD1222 doses.

Assay: immunoSEQ multiplex PCR; the TCRdb copy retains only in-frame clones and omits some. The data show about 75,000 clones, 88% seen once. The CDR3 covers 10 residues. Germline V lookup: CDR1 DFQATT, CDR2 SNEGSKA (reference sequence). Trimming pared 3 bases from V and 5 bases from J, leaving 4 bases between. The count of this clone is one. The antigen is undetermined. The chain is built from TRBV20-1 and TRBJ2-5, with D unresolved. This specimen was peripheral blood, taken 28 days after the second dose of the MenACWY control vaccine. The sequence derives from an adult who received the MenACWY meningococcal vaccine as a control. The CDR3 loop reads CSASTETQYF. DNA of the CDR3: TGCAGTGCTAGTACCGAGACCCAGTACTTC.